A single sample is the source of the 30 T cell receptor beta chains below, sequenced in a study of CD8+ T cells in alopecia areata. TCR sequencing used cDNA made by reverse transcription of extracted RNA. Sequencing was performed with immunoSEQ multiplex PCR; in TCRdb, only in-frame clones are kept and a portion is missing. The table shows 150,000 to 200,000 clones, with about 60% occurring only once. The sequencing input was CD4+ T cells sorted from blood. The receptor set was obtained from a human donor in good health.

The table lists this clone with a few counts. The rearrangement joins TRBV29-1 to TRBJ1-3; D is unclear. Germline CDR1 is SQVTM and CDR2 is ANQGSEA. The CDR3 has 11 amino acids. V was trimmed by 7 bases and J by 5 bases, leaving 9 bases between them. The CDR3 bases are TGCAGCGCCGCGCAAAGAAACACCATATATTTT. It is translated as CSAAQRNTIYF.

The chain uses TRBV29-1 and TRBJ2-7; 9 nucleotides match TRBD2. Germline V gene lookup returns CDR1 SQVTM and CDR2 ANQGSEA. The CDR3 is 15 residues long. V shed 4 bases and J 2 bases; nucleotides not matched to a gene: 9. The CDR3 protein is CSVALSGRPAYEQYF. CDR3 coding DNA: TGCAGCGTTGCCTTAAGCGGGAGGCCCGCCTACGAGCAGTACTTC.

In its sample, this clone was seen a few times. V gene TRBV2 combines with J gene TRBJ1-2, with D possibly matching TRBD1 (5 bases). Per germline, CDR1 SNHLY and CDR2 FYNNEI. Deletions cut 6 bases from V and 5 bases from J, with 16 bases between. CDR3 length: 14 amino acids. The CDR3 region has the DNA TGTGCCAGCAGAAACGCCGGCGGGGCGTATGGCTACACCTTC. Protein: CASRNAGGAYGYTF.

The CDR3 region has the DNA TGTGCCAGCAGCCGGGGACAGGGCTCCTACGAGCAGTACTTC. Translated: CASSRGQGSYEQYF. The rearrangement joins TRBV9 to TRBJ2-7; 9 bases map to TRBD1. In germline, CDR1 is SGDLS, CDR2 YYNGEE. The CDR3 is made up of 14 amino acids. V shed 4 bases, J shed 0 bases, and the junction held 2 bases outside the gene matches.

The genes are TRBV9 and TRBJ1-1, with a possible D match to TRBD1 (6 bases). Germline V gene sequence: CDR1 SGDLS, CDR2 YYNGEE. V dropped 3 bases and J dropped 0 bases, with 12 bases sitting between them. The CDR3 has 15 residues. The CDR3 spells CASSGQGHMNTEAFF. The CDR3 DNA follows: TGTGCCAGCAGCGGGCAGGGGCACATGAACACTGAAGCTTTCTTT.

The genes are TRBV18 and TRBJ2-2; 11 bases align to TRBD2. The junction had 8 bases not matched to a gene; V was cut back by 7 bases and J by 4 bases. The CDR3 consists of 16 residues. In germline, CDR1 is KGHSH, CDR2 LQKENI. This chain's CDR3 is CASLLSGTSGTGELFF. The CDR3 nucleotides are TGTGCCAGCTTACTATCCGGGACTAGCGGCACCGGGGAGCTGTTTTTT.

The CDR3 bases are TGTGCCAGCAGTGGCCTGGGGCAGGGTAATGACTACACCTTC. Residues: CASSGLGQGNDYTF. The chain combines TRBV25-1 with TRBJ1-2; possible D gene TRBD1, 5 bases. The CDR3 is 14 amino acids. In germline, CDR1 is MGHDK, CDR2 SYGVNS. V was trimmed by 4 bases and J by 10 bases, leaving 19 bases between them.

About this clone: Additional DNA sequences in this sample encode the identical CDR3. This chain uses TRBV5-1 with TRBJ2-5, with D possibly being TRBD1 (5 bases). The CDR3 totals 14 residues. CDR1 and CDR2 (germline): SGHRS, YFSETQ. Trimming took off 1 base at V and 0 bases at J, with 7 bases between the two ends. The DNA for the CDR3 is TGCGCCAGCAGCTTGCTAGGGGACCAAGAGACCCAGTACTTC. Translated: CASSLLGDQETQYF. The entire variable domain, with the rest obtained from reference TRBV5-1 and TRBJ2-5, is as follows: KAGVTQTPRYLIKTRGQQVTLSCSPISGHRSVSWYQQTPGQGLQFLFEYFSETQRNKGNFPGRFSGRQFSNSRSEMNVSTLELGDSALYLCASSLLGDQETQYFGPGTRLLVL.

This clone appeared a few times. V gene TRBV11-2 combines with J gene TRBJ1-3; D is unresolved. Trimming stripped 2 bases from V and 6 bases from J, with 5 bases between. The CDR3 has 12 residues. Per germline, CDR1 SGHAT and CDR2 FQNNGV. The CDR3 coding sequence is TGTGCCAGCAGCTTATCGCAAAACACCATATATTTT. This translates into CASSLSQNTIYF.

V gene TRBV16 combines with J gene TRBJ1-2, with 9 bases that match TRBD1. The CDR3 extends over 15 amino acids. After removal of 0 bases from V and 3 bases from J, the junction contained 2 bases not matched to a gene. From germline, CDR1 is KGHSY and CDR2 FQNENV. CDR3 coding DNA: TGTGCCAGCAGCCAATCGGGACAGGGTTACTATGGCTACACCTTC. Protein: CASSQSGQGYYGYTF.

This clone has a handful of counts. The chain recombines TRBV6-6 with TRBJ1-1; 10 nucleotides match TRBD1. Germline CDR1 and CDR2: MNHNY and SVGAGI (reference sequence). The CDR3 extends over 13 amino acids. J was trimmed by 3 bases and V by 8 bases; bases with no gene match: 3. The CDR3 reads CASDRGRHTEAFF. The DNA for the CDR3 is TGTGCCAGCGACAGGGGGCGTCACACTGAAGCTTTCTTT.

The chain has TRBV19 and TRBJ1-5; tentative D call: TRBD1 (5 bases). This CDR3 has 12 amino acids. CDR1 is LNHDA, CDR2 SQIVND, per germline (reference sequence). V was clipped by 7 bases and J by 6 bases, with 10 bases between them. The CDR3 is CASMGQGQPQHF. For the CDR3, the DNA is TGTGCCAGTATGGGGCAAGGTCAGCCCCAGCATTTT.

This chain links TRBV30 with TRBJ1-2; D may be TRBD1 (5 bases). Germline CDR1 reads GTSNPN; CDR2 reads SVGIG (reference sequence). This CDR3 has 13 residues. Trimming left V 2 bases short and J 4 bases short, with 11 bases between. CDR3 sequence: CAWSFGRAYGYTF. DNA for the CDR3: TGTGCCTGGAGTTTCGGCAGGGCCTATGGCTACACCTTC.

V usage is TRBV11-2 and J usage is TRBJ2-5; the D gene is possibly TRBD2 (6 bases). V lost 3 bases, J lost 3 bases, and 17 bases lay in between. Germline V gene sequence: CDR1 SGHAT, CDR2 FQNNGV. The CDR3 covers 16 residues. As DNA, the CDR3 is TGTGCCAGCAGCTTCGTGGGGCGGGGCCCCAAAGAGACCCAGTACTTC. Translation gives CASSFVGRGPKETQYF.

The CDR3 DNA sequence: TGTGCCACCGGGAGAGGGGCTAACTACGAGCAGTACTTC. Protein product: CATGRGANYEQYF. The rearrangement joins TRBV10-3 to TRBJ2-7; TRBD2 might be the D (6 bases). The CDR3 length is 13 residues. V dropped 10 bases and J dropped 3 bases, with 16 bases sitting between them. Per germline, CDR1 ENHRY and CDR2 SYGVKD.

The chain recombines TRBV6-5 with TRBJ2-2, with D maybe TRBD2 (5 bases). V lost 10 bases and J 6 bases, leaving 18 bases between the germline ends. Germline CDR1 MNHEY, CDR2 SVGAGI. This CDR3 comprises 14 residues. In DNA, the CDR3 is TGTGCCACACGACCCGAGGGAAGTCCCGGGGAGCTGTTTTTT. Translated, it gives CATRPEGSPGELFF.

The table lists this clone with a few counts. The rearrangement joins TRBV21-1 to TRBJ2-2; the table's D call, TRBD1, was not checked against the DNA. TRBV21-1 is tagged as a pseudogene. The CDR3 is 17 amino acids. CDR3: CASTLGSRGDNTGELFF. In nucleotides, the CDR3 is TGTGCCAGCACTCTCGGGAGCAGGGGGGATAACACCGGGGAGCTGTTTTTT.

The chain uses TRBV15 and TRBJ1-1; D remains unclear. CDR1 is LNHNV and CDR2 is YYDKDF in the germline V gene (reference sequence). The CDR3 contains 13 residues. Trimming shortened V by 0 bases and J by 3 bases, and 5 bases separated the two germline ends. In DNA, the CDR3 is TGTGCCACCAGCAGAGACGGGGACACTGAAGCTTTCTTT. It codes for CATSRDGDTEAFF.

The rearrangement uses TRBV15 and TRBJ1-5; D gene uncertain. Trimming took 0 bases from V and 8 from J, leaving 8 bases between them. The CDR3 spans 13 residues. Germline CDR1 is LNHNV and CDR2 is YYDKDF (reference sequence). For the CDR3, the DNA is TGTGCCACCAGCAGAGATGGAAGGGAGCCCCAGCATTTT. The encoded protein is CATSRDGREPQHF. Complete variable domain (other parts from reference TRBV15 and TRBJ1-5): DAMVIQNPRYQVTQFGKPVTLSCSQTLNHNVMYWYQQKSSQAPKLLFHYYDKDFNNEADTPDNFQSRRPNTSFCFLDIRSPGLGDTAMYLCATSRDGREPQHFGDGTRLSIL.

The chain has TRBV25-1 and TRBJ2-7; TRBD2 matches 7 bases. The CDR3 spans 12 residues. Germline CDR1 reads MGHDK; CDR2 reads SYGVNS. V shed 3 bases, J shed 7 bases, and the junction held 3 bases outside the gene matches. CDR3 loop: CASSDNSGEQYF. CDR3 DNA: TGTGCCAGCAGTGACAATAGCGGGGAGCAGTACTTC.

This sequence joins TRBV13 and TRBJ2-1; 13 bases agree with TRBD2. J was trimmed by 7 bases and V by 0 bases; bases with no gene match: 6. The CDR3 totals 17 residues. The germline V gene has CDR1 PRHDT and CDR2 FYEKMQ (reference sequence). The CDR3 DNA sequence: TGTGCCAGCAGCTTAGGCCATGGACTAGCGGGAGTTAATGAGCAGTTCTTC. Its protein is CASSLGHGLAGVNEQFF. Combining the CDR3 with reference TRBV13 and TRBJ2-1 gives the whole variable domain AAGVIQSPRHLIKEKRETATLKCYPIPRHDTVYWYQQGPGQDPQFLISFYEKMQSDKGSIPDRFSAQQFSDYHSELNMSSLELGDSALYFCASSLGHGLAGVNEQFFGPGTRLTVL.

V and J are TRBV7-3 and TRBJ2-1, with TRBD2 matching 12 bases. Germline CDR1 is SGHTA and CDR2 is FQGTGA. CDR3 size: 16 residues. J gave up 7 bases and V 5 bases, and 9 bases lay outside the gene matches. CDR3 DNA: TGTGCCAGCAGCCCGCTACTAGCGGGAGGCAGAAATGAGCAGTTCTTC. This encodes CASSPLLAGGRNEQFF.

The V call is TRBV7-9, the J call TRBJ2-5; D call uncertain. V was trimmed by 5 bases and J by 2 bases, leaving 9 bases between them. The CDR3 extends over 13 amino acids. From germline, CDR1 is SEHNR and CDR2 FQNEAQ (reference sequence). The CDR3 here is CASSGGRQETQYF. The CDR3 DNA sequence: TGTGCCAGCAGCGGTGGCAGGCAAGAGACCCAGTACTTC.

The gene calls are TRBV10-3 and TRBJ2-7, with 9 bases identical to TRBD2. Germline loops: CDR1 ENHRY, CDR2 SYGVKD. The CDR3 runs 15 residues. V shed 4 bases, J shed 5 bases, and the junction held 9 bases outside the gene matches. CDR3 residues: CAISGWTAGGNEQYF. The DNA of the CDR3 is TGTGCCATCAGTGGGTGGACAGCGGGGGGTAACGAGCAGTACTTC.

This chain connects TRBV27 to TRBJ1-3; TRBD1 is a possible D gene (5 bases). The germline V and J ends were trimmed by 6 bases and 4 bases, with 16 bases remaining between them. Germline V gene data show CDR1 as MNHEY and CDR2 as SMNVEV (reference sequence). This CDR3 contains 15 residues. The CDR3, as DNA: TGTGCCAGCAGCGCGCTGGGGACGGGAGGAAACACCATATATTTT. Translated, it gives CASSALGTGGNTIYF.

The chain recombines TRBV6-5 with TRBJ2-5; D not certain. The germline V gene encodes CDR1 MNHEY and CDR2 SVGAGI. Trimming stripped 10 bases from V and 5 bases from J, with 11 bases between. The CDR3 spans 11 residues. This CDR3 is CATLFWETQYF. The CDR3 DNA is TGTGCCACCCTCTTCTGGGAGACCCAGTACTTC.

This clone showed up just a few times. This chain links TRBV10-3 with TRBJ1-2; D gene uncertain. The CDR3 loop spans 13 amino acids. CDR1 ENHRY and CDR2 SYGVKD come from the germline V gene. V was trimmed by 8 bases and J by 3 bases, leaving 13 bases between them. CDR3 DNA sequence: TGTGCCATCTCTGTCGCCTGGGACTATGGCTACACCTTC. As protein: CAISVAWDYGYTF.

The V call is TRBV28, the J call TRBJ1-1; 7 nucleotides agree with TRBD1. V shed 0 bases and J 7 bases; nucleotides not matched to a gene: 5. Germline loops: CDR1 MDHEN, CDR2 SYDVKM. This CDR3 is built from 14 residues. This chain's CDR3 is CASSLWGTVFEAFF. CDR3 coding DNA: TGTGCCAGCAGTTTATGGGGGACAGTGTTTGAAGCTTTCTTT.

The chain carries TRBV29-1 and TRBJ2-3; no reliable D call. The germline V and J ends were trimmed by 4 bases and 2 bases, with 19 bases remaining between them. CDR1 SQVTM and CDR2 ANQGSEA come from the germline V gene. The length of the CDR3 is 16 residues. The CDR3 DNA follows: TGCAGCGTTGTAACAAGAAGAGTGGGGTTCACAGATACGCAGTATTTT. Encoded protein: CSVVTRRVGFTDTQYF.

This clone was picked up a small number of times. The rearrangement uses TRBV4-1 and TRBJ2-2; D is unclear. The CDR3 extends over 15 amino acids. The germline gives CDR1 MGHRA, CDR2 YSYEKL. Trimming removed 1 base at V and 4 bases at J, with 10 bases between. CDR3 sequence reads: CASSQATEATGELFF. CDR3 bases: TGCGCCAGCAGCCAAGCAACAGAAGCCACCGGGGAGCTGTTTTTT.